What follows describes a single TCR beta chain. Its target is unknown. Germline V gene data show CDR1 as KGHSH and CDR2 as LQKENI. V was cut by 0 bases and J by 8 bases, with 14 bases left in between. The CDR3 runs to 15 residues. The entry originates in a study of PD-1 blockade in classical Hodgkin lymphoma. As for time point: newly diagnosed, previously untreated cHL patient sample. The method was immunoSEQ multiplex PCR; TCRdb's version includes in-frame clones alone and lacks a portion of them. The sample has some 27,000 clones; approximately 90% are singletons. Findings of the study overall: The repertoire differences lack a defined cause, possibly disease activity or prior therapy. Diminished baseline TCR diversity has been reported in newly diagnosed patients relative to healthy donors.

The V call is TRBV18, the J call TRBJ2-4; D unresolved. Sequencing was carried out using peripheral blood mononuclear cells (PBMCs). This TCR was sampled from a human donor with classical Hodgkin lymphoma. Written as DNA, the CDR3 is TGTGCCAGCTCACCACCGGTAGGGAAGTTAGACATTCAGTACTTC. It yields the protein CASSPPVGKLDIQYF.